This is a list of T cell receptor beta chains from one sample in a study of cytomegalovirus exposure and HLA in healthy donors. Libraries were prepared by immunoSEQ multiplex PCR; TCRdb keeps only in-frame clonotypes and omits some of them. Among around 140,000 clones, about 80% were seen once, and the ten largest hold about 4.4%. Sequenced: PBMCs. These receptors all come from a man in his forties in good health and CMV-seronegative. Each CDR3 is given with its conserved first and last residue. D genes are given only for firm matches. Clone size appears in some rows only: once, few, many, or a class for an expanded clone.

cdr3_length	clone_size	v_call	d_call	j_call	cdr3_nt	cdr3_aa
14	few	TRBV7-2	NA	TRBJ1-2	TGTGCCAGCAGCTCATCCGGACAGAACTATGGCTACACCTTC	CASSSSGQNYGYTF
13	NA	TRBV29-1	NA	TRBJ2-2	TGCAGCGTTGACAGGGTGAACACCGGGGAGCTGTTTTTT	CSVDRVNTGELFF
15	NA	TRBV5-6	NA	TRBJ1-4	TGTGCCAGCAGCACGAGACAGCTGCAAGGTGAAAAACTGTTTTTT	CASSTRQLQGEKLFF
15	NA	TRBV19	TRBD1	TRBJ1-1	TGTGCCAGTAGACGAGAGACGACAGGGTACACTGAAGCTTTCTTT	CASRRETTGYTEAFF
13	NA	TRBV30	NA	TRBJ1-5	TGTGCCTGGAACAGGGACAGCAATCAGCCCCAGCATTTT	CAWNRDSNQPQHF
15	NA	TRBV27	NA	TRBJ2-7	TGTGCCAGCAGTTTAAGCAGGCTAAACTCCTACGAGCAGTACTTC	CASSLSRLNSYEQYF
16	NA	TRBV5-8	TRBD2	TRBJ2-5	TGTGCCAGCAGCGCGGTGAGACTAGCGGGGTCAGAGACCCAGTACTTC	CASSAVRLAGSETQYF
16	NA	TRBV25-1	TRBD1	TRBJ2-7	TGTGCCAGCAGTGAATACGGGGGACAGGGGGCGCGTGAGCAGTACTTC	CASSEYGGQGAREQYF
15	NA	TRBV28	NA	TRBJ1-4	TGTGCCAGCAGTCCCGCCGGCGGGGTCAAAACGAAACTGTTTTTT	CASSPAGGVKTKLFF
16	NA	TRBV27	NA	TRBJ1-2	TGTGCCAGCAGTCTACGGAGCTCTACAGGGATCAATGGCTACACCTTC	CASSLRSSTGINGYTF
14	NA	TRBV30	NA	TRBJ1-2	TGTGCCTGGAGAAACCCCGGACAGCTCTATGGCTACACCTTC	CAWRNPGQLYGYTF
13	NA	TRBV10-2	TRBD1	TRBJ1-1	TGCGCCAGCACTGACAGGGGGGTCACTGAAGCTTTCTTT	CASTDRGVTEAFF
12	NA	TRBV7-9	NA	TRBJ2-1	TGTGCCAGCAGCTTACGGACTGGAGAGCAGTTCTTC	CASSLRTGEQFF
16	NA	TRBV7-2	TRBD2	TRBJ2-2	TGTGCCAGCAGCTTAAAAGCGGGGGGAGGTGGCGGGGAGCTGTTTTTT	CASSLKAGGGGGELFF
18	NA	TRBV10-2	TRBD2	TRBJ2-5	TGCGCCAGCAGTGGGTCTCCCGTGACTAGCGGGGGCGGGGAGACCCAGTACTTC	CASSGSPVTSGGGETQYF
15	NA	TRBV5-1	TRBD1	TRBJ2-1	TGCGCCAGCAGCTTGGAGGCGACAGGGGTGAATGAGCAGTTCTTC	CASSLEATGVNEQFF
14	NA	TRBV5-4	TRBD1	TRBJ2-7	TGTGCCAGCAGCGCACAGGGGGCGACCTACGAGCAGTACTTC	CASSAQGATYEQYF
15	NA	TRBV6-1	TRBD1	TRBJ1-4	TGTGCCAGCAGTGCCCCGACAGGGATAGGGGAAAAACTGTTTTTT	CASSAPTGIGEKLFF
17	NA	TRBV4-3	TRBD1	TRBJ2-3	TGCGCCAGCAGCCAAGATAGGGACAGCTCTAGCACAGATACGCAGTATTTT	CASSQDRDSSSTDTQYF
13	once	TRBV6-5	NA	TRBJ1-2	TGTGCCAGCAGCACGACAGACTTCTATGGCTACACCTTC	CASSTTDFYGYTF
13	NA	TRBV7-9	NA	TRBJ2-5	TGTGCCAGCTCCTTGGGGCCACAAGAGACCCAGTACTTC	CASSLGPQETQYF
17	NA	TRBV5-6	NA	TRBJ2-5	TGTGCCAGCAGCTCAGTTATTTCGACAGGACCAAAAGAGACCCAGTACTTC	CASSSVISTGPKETQYF
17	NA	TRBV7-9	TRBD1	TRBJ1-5	TGTGCCAGCAGCCATAAATCGGATCAGGGGGTCAATCAGCCCCAGCATTTT	CASSHKSDQGVNQPQHF
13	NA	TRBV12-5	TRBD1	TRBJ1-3	TGTGCTAGTGGTTGGGACAGCGGAAACACCATATATTTT	CASGWDSGNTIYF
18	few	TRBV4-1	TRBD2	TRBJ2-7	TGCGCCAGCAGCCAAGAAGGTTTTAGCGGGGGACGGGGCGCCGAGCAGTACTTC	CASSQEGFSGGRGAEQYF
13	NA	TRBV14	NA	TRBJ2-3	TGTGCCAGCAGCCAAGCGGGATCAGATACGCAGTATTTT	CASSQAGSDTQYF
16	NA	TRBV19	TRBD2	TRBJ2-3	TGTGCCAGTAGTCTTGCCCCTAGCGGGGGAAGGAATACGCAGTATTTT	CASSLAPSGGRNTQYF
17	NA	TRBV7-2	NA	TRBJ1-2	TGTGCCAGCAGCTTAGAGACAGTGTCAGTTAGACCTTATGGCTACACCTTC	CASSLETVSVRPYGYTF
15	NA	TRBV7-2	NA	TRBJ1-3	TGTGCCAGCAGCTTAGGGGGGCGCGAGAAAAACACCATATATTTT	CASSLGGREKNTIYF
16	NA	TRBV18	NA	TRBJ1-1	TGTGCCAGCTCACTTCCGAAGCGGGTTGAGGGCACTGAAGCTTTCTTT	CASSLPKRVEGTEAFF
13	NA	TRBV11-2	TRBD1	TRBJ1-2	TGTGCCAGCAGCTTATCGGACAGGGGTTCCTACACCTTC	CASSLSDRGSYTF
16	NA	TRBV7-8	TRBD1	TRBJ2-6	TGTGCCAGCAGCGCGACAGGGGCGCACGGGGCCAACGTCCTGACTTTC	CASSATGAHGANVLTF
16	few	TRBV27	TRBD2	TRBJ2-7	TGTGCCAGCAGTTTATCCGCGGGGGTAGTCTCCTACGAGCAGTACTTC	CASSLSAGVVSYEQYF
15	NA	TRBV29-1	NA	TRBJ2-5	TGCAGCGTTGAGGTTTGGGGGCGGAACCAAGAGACCCAGTACTTC	CSVEVWGRNQETQYF
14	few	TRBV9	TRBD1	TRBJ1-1	TGTGCCAGCAGCGCTAAACAGGGGGCCACTGAAGCTTTCTTT	CASSAKQGATEAFF
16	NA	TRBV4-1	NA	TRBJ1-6	TGCGCCAGCAGCCATCCTTCGAGCTCCTATAATTCACCCCTCCACTTT	CASSHPSSSYNSPLHF
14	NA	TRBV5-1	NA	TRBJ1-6	TGCGCCAGCAGCTTGGGGACAGAAAATTCACCCCTCCACTTT	CASSLGTENSPLHF
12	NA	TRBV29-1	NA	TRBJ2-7	TGCAGCGTCACTGACAAACCCTACGAGCAGTACTTC	CSVTDKPYEQYF
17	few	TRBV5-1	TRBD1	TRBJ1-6	TGCGCCAGCAGCCCTCTCGGGACAGGTCTCTATAATTCACCCCTCCACTTT	CASSPLGTGLYNSPLHF
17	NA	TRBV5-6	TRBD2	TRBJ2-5	TGTGCCAGCAGCACGGGGCTAGGTAGCGGGGGCAGTGAGACCCAGTACTTC	CASSTGLGSGGSETQYF
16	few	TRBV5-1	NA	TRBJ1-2	TGCGCCAGCAGCTTCCTGACGCCACTCGGGGACTATGGCTACACCTTC	CASSFLTPLGDYGYTF